Detailed here is one T cell receptor (beta chain). Its target is unknown. This CDR3 spans 17 amino acids. The trim removed 4 bases at V and 4 bases at J, leaving 12 bases unmatched. Germline CDR1 SGHRS, CDR2 YFSETQ. The time point here: baseline pretreatment blood. Treatment described: 15 Gy SBRT to primary tumor, nephrectomy 4 weeks later. This renal cell carcinoma was of the clear cell type. The sample belongs to a study of radiation and T cells in renal cell carcinoma. Notes on the study in general: In blood, top tumor clones expanded by 2 weeks, shrinking by 4.

The method was immunoSEQ multiplex PCR; TCRdb's version includes in-frame clones alone and lacks a portion of them. Among roughly 130,000 clones, nearly 90% were seen once, and the ten largest hold around 12%. This receptor was identified in a woman aged 45-59 years with renal cell carcinoma. This chain connects TRBV5-1 to TRBJ2-1, with 9 bases that match TRBD1. The material sequenced was blood, taken from a patient whose treatment included radiotherapy and nephrectomy. CDR3 nucleotides: TGCGCCAGCAGCGTGCTACAGGACGGGACAGGGTACAATGAGCAGTTCTTC. This gives the protein CASSVLQDGTGYNEQFF.